The clone carrying this T cell receptor beta chain was counted only a few times. The data were taken from a study of blood T cells in healthy people across ages. PCR was performed a second time for about 7 to 11 cycles using a sample-barcoded 5' primer and a J-beta primer mix. TCRdb passed the 5' RACE reads through MiXCR, listing each CDR3 protein once. The table has 600,000 or so distinct CDR3 sequences, under 55% seen once. This receptor was taken from a man aged 80 or over in good health. The sample taken for sequencing was blood.

CDR3 amino acids: CASSDTTQGGEQYF. CDR3 DNA sequence: TGTGCCAGCAGTGACACAACACAGGGAGGCGAGCAGTACTTC. The J gene is TRBJ2-4, the V gene TRBV12-3 or TRBV12-4; D is possibly TRBD1 or TRBD2 (6 bases each). The J call may be in error: the DNA end matches TRBJ2-7 better. The CDR3 is 14 residues long.